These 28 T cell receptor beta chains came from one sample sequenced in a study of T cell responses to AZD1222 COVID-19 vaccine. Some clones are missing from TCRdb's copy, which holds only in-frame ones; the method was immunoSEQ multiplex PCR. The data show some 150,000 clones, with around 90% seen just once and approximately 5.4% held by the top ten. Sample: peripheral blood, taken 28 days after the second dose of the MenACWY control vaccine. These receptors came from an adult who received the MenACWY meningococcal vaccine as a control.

The CDR3 DNA follows: TGTGCCAGCAGCCCCAAGAGGGCAGTCAGGGACAGACGCCAAGAGACCCAGTACTTC. As protein: CASSPKRAVRDRRQETQYF. The J gene is TRBJ2-5, the V gene TRBV11-2; TRBD1 agrees at 7 bases. CDR1 and CDR2 from the germline V gene are SGHAT and FQNNGV. J lost 1 base, V lost 5 bases, and 19 bases had no gene match. The CDR3 is 19 residues long.

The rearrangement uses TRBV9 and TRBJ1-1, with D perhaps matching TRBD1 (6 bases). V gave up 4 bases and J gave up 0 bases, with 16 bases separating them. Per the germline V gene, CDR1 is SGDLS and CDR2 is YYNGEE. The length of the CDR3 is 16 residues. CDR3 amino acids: CASSPGHRVLNTEAFF. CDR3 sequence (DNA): TGTGCCAGCAGCCCCGGACACAGGGTCCTGAACACTGAAGCTTTCTTT.

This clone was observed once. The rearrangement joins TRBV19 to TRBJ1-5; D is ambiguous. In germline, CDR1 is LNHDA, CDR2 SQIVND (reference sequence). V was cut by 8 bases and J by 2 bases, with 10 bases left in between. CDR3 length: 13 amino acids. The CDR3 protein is CASAYPGNQPQHF. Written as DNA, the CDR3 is TGTGCCAGTGCCTACCCGGGCAATCAGCCCCAGCATTTT.

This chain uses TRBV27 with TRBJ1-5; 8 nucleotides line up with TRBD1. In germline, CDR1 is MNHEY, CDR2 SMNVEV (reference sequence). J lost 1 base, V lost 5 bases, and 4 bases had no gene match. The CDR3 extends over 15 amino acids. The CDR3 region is CASSTRDRSNQPQHF. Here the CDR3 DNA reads TGTGCCAGCAGTACCCGGGACAGGAGCAATCAGCCCCAGCATTTT.

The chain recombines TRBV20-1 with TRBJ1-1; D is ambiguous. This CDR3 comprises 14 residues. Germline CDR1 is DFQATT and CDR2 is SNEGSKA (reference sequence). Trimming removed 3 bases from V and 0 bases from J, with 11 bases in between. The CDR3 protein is CSASSTAMNTEAFF. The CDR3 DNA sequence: TGCAGTGCTAGTTCTACAGCCATGAACACTGAAGCTTTCTTT.

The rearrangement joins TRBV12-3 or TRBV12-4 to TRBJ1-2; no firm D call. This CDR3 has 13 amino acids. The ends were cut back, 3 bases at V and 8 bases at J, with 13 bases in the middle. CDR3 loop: CASSFGPFYGYTF. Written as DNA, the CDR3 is TGTGCCAGCAGTTTTGGACCCTTCTACGGCTACACCTTC.

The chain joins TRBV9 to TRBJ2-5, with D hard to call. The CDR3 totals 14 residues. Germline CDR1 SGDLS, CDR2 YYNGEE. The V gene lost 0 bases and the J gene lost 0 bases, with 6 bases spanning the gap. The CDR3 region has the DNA TGTGCCAGCAGCGTAGGTCCCGACCAAGAGACCCAGTACTTC. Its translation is CASSVGPDQETQYF.

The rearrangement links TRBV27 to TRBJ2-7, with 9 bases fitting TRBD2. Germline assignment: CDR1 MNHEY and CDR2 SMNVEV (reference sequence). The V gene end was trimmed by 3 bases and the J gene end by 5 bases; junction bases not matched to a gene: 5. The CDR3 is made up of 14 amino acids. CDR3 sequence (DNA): TGTGCCAGCAGTTTCCGCGGGAGGGCAGACGAGCAGTACTTC. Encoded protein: CASSFRGRADEQYF.

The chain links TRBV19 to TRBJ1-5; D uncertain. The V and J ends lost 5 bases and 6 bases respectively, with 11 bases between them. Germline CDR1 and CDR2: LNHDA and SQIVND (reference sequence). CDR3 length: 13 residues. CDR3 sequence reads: CASSLMLVQPQHF. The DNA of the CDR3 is TGTGCCAGTAGTCTAATGTTAGTTCAGCCCCAGCATTTT.

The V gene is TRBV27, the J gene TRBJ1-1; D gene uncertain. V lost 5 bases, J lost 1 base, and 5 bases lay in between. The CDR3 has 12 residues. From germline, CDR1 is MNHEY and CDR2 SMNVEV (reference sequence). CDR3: CASSGRNTEAFF. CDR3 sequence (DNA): TGTGCCAGCAGTGGGCGGAACACTGAAGCTTTCTTT.

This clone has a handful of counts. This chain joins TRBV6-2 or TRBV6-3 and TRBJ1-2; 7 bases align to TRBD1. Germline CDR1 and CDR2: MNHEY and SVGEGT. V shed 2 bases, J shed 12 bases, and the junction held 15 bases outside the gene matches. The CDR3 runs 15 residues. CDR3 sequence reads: CASSYPTNRGGLHTF. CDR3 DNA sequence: TGTGCCAGCAGTTACCCCACTAACAGGGGAGGTCTTCACACCTTC.

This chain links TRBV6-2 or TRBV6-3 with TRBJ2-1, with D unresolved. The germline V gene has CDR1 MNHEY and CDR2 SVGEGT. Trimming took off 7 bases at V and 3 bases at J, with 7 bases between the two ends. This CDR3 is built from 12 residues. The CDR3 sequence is CASTPGYNEQFF. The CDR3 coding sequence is TGTGCCAGCACCCCCGGCTACAATGAGCAGTTCTTC.

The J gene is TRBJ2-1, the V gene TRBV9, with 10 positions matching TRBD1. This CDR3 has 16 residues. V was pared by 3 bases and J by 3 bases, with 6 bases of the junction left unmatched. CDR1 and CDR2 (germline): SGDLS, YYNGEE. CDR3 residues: CASSARGDRGYNEQFF. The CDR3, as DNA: TGTGCCAGCAGCGCCCGGGGGGACAGGGGCTACAATGAGCAGTTCTTC.

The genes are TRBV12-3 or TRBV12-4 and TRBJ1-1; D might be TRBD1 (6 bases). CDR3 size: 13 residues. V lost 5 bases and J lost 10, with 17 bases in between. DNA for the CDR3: TGTGCCAGCAGTCTACAGGGATTGGGTGTAGCTTTCTTT. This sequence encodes CASSLQGLGVAFF.

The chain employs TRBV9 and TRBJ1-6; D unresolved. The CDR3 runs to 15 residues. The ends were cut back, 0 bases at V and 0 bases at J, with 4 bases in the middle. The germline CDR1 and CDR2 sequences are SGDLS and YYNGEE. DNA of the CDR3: TGTGCCAGCAGCGTAGGCAGCTCCTATAATTCACCCCTCCACTTT. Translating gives CASSVGSSYNSPLHF.

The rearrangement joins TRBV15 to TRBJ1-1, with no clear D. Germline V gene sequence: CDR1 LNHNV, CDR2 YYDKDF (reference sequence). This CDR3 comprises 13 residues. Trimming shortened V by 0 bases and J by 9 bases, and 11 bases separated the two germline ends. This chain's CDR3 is CATSRDRRGQAFF. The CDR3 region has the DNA TGTGCCACCAGCAGAGATCGTCGTGGGCAAGCTTTCTTT.

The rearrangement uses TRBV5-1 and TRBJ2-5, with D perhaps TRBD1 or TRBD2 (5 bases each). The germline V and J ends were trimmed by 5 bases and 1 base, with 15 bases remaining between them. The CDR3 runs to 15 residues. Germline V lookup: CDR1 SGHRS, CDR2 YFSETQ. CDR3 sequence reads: CASRSVGAAQETQYF. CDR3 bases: TGCGCCAGCAGATCGGTCGGGGCAGCCCAAGAGACCCAGTACTTC.

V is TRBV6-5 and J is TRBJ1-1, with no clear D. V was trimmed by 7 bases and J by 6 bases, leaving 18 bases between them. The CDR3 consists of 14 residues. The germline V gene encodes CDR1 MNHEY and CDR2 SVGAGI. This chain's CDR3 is CASNGRTGYAEAFF. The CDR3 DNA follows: TGTGCCAGCAATGGACGAACGGGGTACGCTGAAGCTTTCTTT.

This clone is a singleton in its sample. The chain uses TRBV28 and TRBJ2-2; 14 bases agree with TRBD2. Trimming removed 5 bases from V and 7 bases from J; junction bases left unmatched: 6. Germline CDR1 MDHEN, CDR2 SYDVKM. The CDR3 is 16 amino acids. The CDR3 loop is CASSSPGLAGVGELFF. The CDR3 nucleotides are TGTGCCAGCAGTAGCCCGGGACTAGCGGGGGTCGGGGAGCTGTTTTTT.

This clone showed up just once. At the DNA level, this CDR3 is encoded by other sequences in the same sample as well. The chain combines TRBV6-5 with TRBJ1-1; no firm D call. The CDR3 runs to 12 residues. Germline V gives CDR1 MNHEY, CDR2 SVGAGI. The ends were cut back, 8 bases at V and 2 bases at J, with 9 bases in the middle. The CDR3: CASRWGNTEAFF. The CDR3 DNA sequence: TGTGCCAGCCGCTGGGGTAACACTGAAGCTTTCTTT.

This chain's CDR3 is CASSKGGLLTETQYF. The CDR3 DNA follows: TGCGCCAGCAGCAAGGGAGGACTGCTCACAGAGACCCAGTACTTC. The rearrangement links TRBV4-1 to TRBJ2-5, with D maybe TRBD2 (6 bases). V shed 5 bases and J shed 4 bases, with 17 bases lying between them. Germline CDR1 MGHRA, CDR2 YSYEKL. CDR3 length: 15 amino acids.

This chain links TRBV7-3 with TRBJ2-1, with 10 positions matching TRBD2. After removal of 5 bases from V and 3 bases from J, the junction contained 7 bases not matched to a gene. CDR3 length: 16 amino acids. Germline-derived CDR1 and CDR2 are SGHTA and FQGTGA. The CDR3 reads CASSPRRTSGYNEQFF. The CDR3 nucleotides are TGTGCCAGCAGCCCTCGTAGGACTAGCGGCTACAATGAGCAGTTCTTC.

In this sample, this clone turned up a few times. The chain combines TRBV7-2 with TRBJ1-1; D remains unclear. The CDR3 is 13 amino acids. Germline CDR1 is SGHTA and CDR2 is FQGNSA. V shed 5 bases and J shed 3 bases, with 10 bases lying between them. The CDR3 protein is CASSTRRDTEAFF. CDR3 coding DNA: TGTGCCAGCAGCACAAGACGGGACACTGAAGCTTTCTTT.

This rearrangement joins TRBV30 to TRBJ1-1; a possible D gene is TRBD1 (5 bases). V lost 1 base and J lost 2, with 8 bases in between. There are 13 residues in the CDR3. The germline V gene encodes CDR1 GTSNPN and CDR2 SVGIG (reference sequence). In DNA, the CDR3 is TGTGCCTGGAGTGGAGGGGTCAACACTGAAGCTTTCTTT. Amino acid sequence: CAWSGGVNTEAFF.

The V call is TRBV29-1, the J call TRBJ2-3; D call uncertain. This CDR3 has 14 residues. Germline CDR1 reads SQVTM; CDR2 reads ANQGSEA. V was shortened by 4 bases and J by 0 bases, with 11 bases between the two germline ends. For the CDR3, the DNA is TGCAGCGTTGTGATTACACCTAGCACAGATACGCAGTATTTT. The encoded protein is CSVVITPSTDTQYF.

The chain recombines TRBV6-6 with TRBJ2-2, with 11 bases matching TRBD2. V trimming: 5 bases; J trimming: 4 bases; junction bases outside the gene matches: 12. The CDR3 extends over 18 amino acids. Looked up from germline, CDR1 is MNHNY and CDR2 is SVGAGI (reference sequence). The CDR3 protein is CASSLIVSGGAITGELFF. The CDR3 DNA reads TGTGCCAGCAGTCTCATCGTTAGCGGGGGGGCCATCACCGGGGAGCTGTTTTTT.

CDR3 loop: CASSLIRPSGNTIYF. DNA for the CDR3: TGTGCCAGCAGCTTAATCAGGCCCTCTGGAAACACCATATATTTT. The chain is built from TRBV7-9 and TRBJ1-3; no clear D gene. CDR3 length equals 15 residues. Germline lookup yields CDR1 SEHNR and CDR2 FQNEAQ (reference sequence). Trimming cost V 2 bases and J 0 bases, with 8 bases left between them.

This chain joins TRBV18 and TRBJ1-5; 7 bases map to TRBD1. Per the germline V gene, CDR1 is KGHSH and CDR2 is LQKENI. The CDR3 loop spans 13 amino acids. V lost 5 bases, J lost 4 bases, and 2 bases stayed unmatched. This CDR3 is CASSGTENQPQHF. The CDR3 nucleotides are TGTGCCAGCTCAGGGACAGAGAATCAGCCCCAGCATTTT.